Shown below are 26 T cell receptor beta chains from a single sample sequenced in a study of T cells in Graves' hyperthyroidism and ophthalmopathy. Amplified TCR beta CDR3 regions came from RNA transcripts. During a first-round RT-PCR of the TCR CDR3, the HTBI primer set was used. TCRdb re-derived calls from the multiplex PCR reads in MiXCR, one entry per CDR3 protein. The table has around 300,000 distinct CDR3 sequences, approximately 14% seen once. Sample: blood. The origin of the receptors is a woman aged 40 to 50 with Graves' hyperthyroidism.

With respect to this clonotype: The junction does not match germline at one end; this may be a read error. The gene calls are TRBV5-1 and TRBJ2-1, with 15 bases fitting TRBD2. The CDR3 contains 15 residues. In germline, CDR1 is SGHRS, CDR2 YFSETQ. The CDR3 DNA sequence: TGCGTCAGCAGCTTGGGACTAGCGGGAGGATATGAGCAGTTCTTC. It encodes CVSSLGLAGGYEQFF.

This clonotype was detected a few times. V and J are TRBV28 and TRBJ1-2; tentative D call: TRBD1 (6 bases). The CDR3 totals 15 residues. Trimming cost V 3 bases and J 5 bases, with 16 bases left between them. Germline-derived CDR1 and CDR2 are MDHEN and SYDVKM. The CDR3 nucleotides are TGTGCCAGCAGTTTGGACAGATACACCTGGTATGGCTACACCTTC. It yields the protein CASSLDRYTWYGYTF.

This clonotype showed up many times. The chain recombines TRBV12-3 or TRBV12-4 with TRBJ1-5, with 8 bases matching TRBD1. J lost 5 bases, V lost 3 bases, and 3 bases had no gene match. This CDR3 contains 14 residues. This chain's CDR3 is CASSFRQGHQPQHF. CDR3 DNA sequence: TGTGCCAGCAGTTTCAGACAGGGGCATCAGCCCCAGCATTTT.

As for this clonotype: It may be a read error: a sequence one base away is much more abundant. The chain combines TRBV10-3 with TRBJ2-2; 7 bases agree with TRBD2. CDR3 length: 14 amino acids. CDR1 is ENHRY and CDR2 is SYGVKD in the germline V gene. The CDR3: CAVSTRLATGELFF. In DNA, the CDR3 is TGTGCCGTCAGCACCAGACTAGCTACCGGGGAGCTGTTTTTT.

There are many counts of this clonotype. The rearrangement uses TRBV7-9 and TRBJ2-1; 7 nucleotides agree with TRBD1. Germline loops: CDR1 SEHNR, CDR2 FQNEAQ (reference sequence). CDR3 length: 15 residues. Trimming at V came to 5 bases and at J to 4 bases, leaving 8 bases not matched to a gene. For the CDR3, the DNA is TGTGCCAGCAGCGTCAGACAGGGCCCTTACAATGAGCAGTTCTTC. It translates to CASSVRQGPYNEQFF.

This clonotype was recorded at least ten times. The J gene is TRBJ1-1, the V gene TRBV20-1; D gene ambiguous. This CDR3 has 11 amino acids. The germline V gene encodes CDR1 DFQATT and CDR2 SNEGSKA (reference sequence). Trimming stripped 7 bases from V and 3 bases from J, with 9 bases between. The CDR3 DNA reads as TGCAGTGTTTCAGTGGACACTGAAGCTTTCTTT. Translated: CSVSVDTEAFF.

As to this clonotype: A read error is possible here, since a much larger clone lies one base away. The chain joins TRBV30 to TRBJ2-2; unclear D gene. The CDR3 extends over 13 amino acids. Deletions cut 1 base from V and 6 bases from J, with 9 bases between. CDR1 GTSNPN and CDR2 SVGIG come from the germline V gene (reference sequence). CDR3 sequence: CAWSGSSAGELFF. DNA for the CDR3: TGTGCCTGGAGTGGTAGTTCTGCCGGGGAGCTGTTTTTT. Filled out from reference TRBV30 and TRBJ2-2, the complete variable domain reads SQTIHQWPATLVQPVGSPLSLECTVEGTSNPNLYWYRQAAGRGLQLLFYSVGIGQISSEVPQNLSASRPQDRQFILSSKKLLLSDSGFYLCAWSGSSAGELFFGEGSRLTVL.

A word on this clonotype: A read error is possible here, since a much larger clone lies one base away. The chain uses TRBV9 and TRBJ1-2; D unclear. The CDR3 has 14 residues. CDR1 is SGDLS and CDR2 is YYNGEE in the germline V gene. The CDR3 nucleotides read TGTGCCAGGAGCGTAGACCGGCAGAGCTATGGCTACACCTTC. Translation gives CARSVDRQSYGYTF.

This clonotype was counted many times. CDR3 nucleotides: TGTGCCAGCAGTCAAGGACCGGACGGCGGGGAGCTGTTTTTT. Amino acid sequence: CASSQGPDGGELFF. The chain uses TRBV7-9 and TRBJ2-2, with D hard to call. This CDR3 has 14 residues. Trimming removed 6 bases at V and 7 bases at J, with 15 bases between. CDR1 and CDR2 (germline): SEHNR, FQNEAQ (reference sequence).

The V call is TRBV4-1, the J call TRBJ2-1; TRBD2 agrees at 13 bases. This CDR3 has 18 residues. Trimming took 5 bases from V and 7 from J; bases not matched to a gene: 14. Germline-derived CDR1 and CDR2 are MGHRA and YSYEKL. The CDR3 here is CASSCRIGLAGVGNEQFF. CDR3 bases: TGCGCCAGCAGCTGCCGGATTGGACTAGCGGGAGTTGGAAATGAGCAGTTCTTC.

This clonotype was picked up many times. The V call is TRBV6-8, the J call TRBJ1-2; D is undetermined. The CDR3 loop spans 14 amino acids. V lost 2 bases, J lost 3 bases, and 10 bases lay in between. Germline loops: CDR1 MNHGY, CDR2 SAAAGT. DNA for the CDR3: TGTGCCAGCAGTTACGGCCCCGTGTACTATGGCTACACCTTC. This translates into CASSYGPVYYGYTF.

This clonotype was counted ten times or more. The V gene is TRBV7-9, the J gene TRBJ2-3; 8 bases are shared with TRBD1. Unmatched junction bases numbered 5, after V lost 6 bases and J lost 3 bases. The CDR3 extends over 14 amino acids. CDR1 is SEHNR, CDR2 FQNEAQ, per germline (reference sequence). Written as DNA, the CDR3 is TGTGCCAGCAGGATGGACAGGGCGACAGATACGCAGTATTTT. Translating gives CASRMDRATDTQYF.

This clonotype was seen repeatedly, ten times or more. The chain carries TRBV15 and TRBJ2-1, with 7 bases identical to TRBD2. This CDR3 has 15 amino acids. Germline V gene sequence: CDR1 LNHNV, CDR2 YYDKDF (reference sequence). V trimming: 0 bases; J trimming: 8 bases; junction bases outside the gene matches: 7. Written as DNA, the CDR3 is TGTGCCACCAGCAGAGAGGCGGGAGTGGGCGATGAGCAGTTCTTC. Protein sequence: CATSREAGVGDEQFF.

In its sample, this clonotype was seen many times. V is TRBV27 and J is TRBJ2-1; possibly TRBD2 for D (6 bases). This CDR3 comprises 13 residues. Per the germline V gene, CDR1 is MNHEY and CDR2 is SMNVEV (reference sequence). V gave up 7 bases and J gave up 9 bases, with 16 bases separating them. This CDR3 reads CASTGLLGGEQFF. The DNA for the CDR3 is TGTGCCAGCACGGGACTCTTGGGAGGTGAGCAGTTCTTC.

This clonotype was seen a handful of times. The rearrangement joins TRBV7-9 to TRBJ1-4, with D maybe TRBD1 (6 bases). The CDR3 extends over 16 amino acids. The germline V and J ends were trimmed by 3 bases and 8 bases, with 19 bases remaining between them. Germline V gives CDR1 SEHNR, CDR2 FQNEAQ (reference sequence). The DNA of the CDR3 is TGTGCCAGCAGCTTGGACACAGGATTGAGGGGGGAAAAACTGTTTTTT. This codes for CASSLDTGLRGEKLFF.

This clonotype occurred many times. V gene TRBV9 combines with J gene TRBJ1-4; 7 bases are a match to TRBD1. V trimming: 4 bases; J trimming: 8 bases; junction bases outside the gene matches: 17. The CDR3 covers 17 residues. Germline V gene sequence: CDR1 SGDLS, CDR2 YYNGEE. CDR3 sequence (DNA): TGTGCCAGCAGCCCGGAGATTAGAGGGGGCGAAGGGGAAAAACTGTTTTTT. Translation gives CASSPEIRGGEGEKLFF.

This clonotype has a count of ten or more. The V and J genes are TRBV20-1 and TRBJ2-7; no clear D. The CDR3 covers 14 residues. The V end was cut by 3 bases, the J end by 4 bases, with 16 bases between. CDR1 is DFQATT, CDR2 SNEGSKA, per germline (reference sequence). As DNA, the CDR3 is TGCAGTGCTAGTTACCCAAGGGTAAGATACGAGCAGTACTTC. Translating it yields CSASYPRVRYEQYF.

This clonotype came up many times. The chain combines TRBV5-1 with TRBJ1-1; 7 nucleotides line up with TRBD1. The CDR3 totals 13 residues. V gave up 5 bases and J gave up 6 bases; unmatched junction bases: 7. Per the germline V gene, CDR1 is SGHRS and CDR2 is YFSETQ. The DNA for the CDR3 is TGCGCCAGCAGGCCAGACAGGGCCCCTGAAGCTTTCTTT. Its translation is CASRPDRAPEAFF.

There are a few counts of this clonotype. This chain joins TRBV5-1 and TRBJ2-3, with a tentative D call TRBD1 (5 bases). Germline CDR1 SGHRS, CDR2 YFSETQ. This CDR3 is 13 amino acids long. The germline V and J ends were trimmed by 1 base and 3 bases, with 6 bases remaining between them. This chain's CDR3 is CASSLKGTDTQYF. The DNA for the CDR3 is TGCGCCAGCAGCTTGAAGGGGACAGATACGCAGTATTTT.

This clonotype was seen ten or more times. V usage is TRBV6-1 and J usage is TRBJ2-3, with TRBD2 identical over 13 bases. With V trimmed by 5 bases and J by 6 bases, 8 bases remained unmatched. Germline CDR1 and CDR2: MNHNS and SASEGT. The CDR3 sequence is 16 residues long. CDR3 region: CASSTGLAGAGDTQYF. CDR3 nucleotides: TGTGCCAGCAGTACCGGACTAGCGGGAGCGGGCGATACGCAGTATTTT.

This clonotype has just a few counts. V is TRBV18 and J is TRBJ2-7, with TRBD2 matching over 12 bases. CDR1 and CDR2 (germline): KGHSH, LQKENI. The CDR3 totals 15 residues. V gave up 5 bases and J gave up 2 bases; unmatched junction bases: 4. The DNA of the CDR3 is TGTGCCAGCTCAGACGGACTAGCGGGAACCTACGAGCAGTACTTC. It encodes CASSDGLAGTYEQYF.

This clonotype was counted at least ten times. The chain has TRBV7-2 and TRBJ2-3; D gene ambiguous. The germline CDR1 and CDR2 sequences are SGHTA and FQGNSA. The V end was cut by 4 bases, the J end by 5 bases, with 10 bases between. The CDR3 length is 13 residues. The CDR3 DNA is TGTGCCAGCAGCTCGGTCTATGGAGATACGCAGTATTTT. It yields the protein CASSSVYGDTQYF.

There are a few counts of this clonotype. The chain is built from TRBV29-1 and TRBJ1-4; 9 nucleotides agree with TRBD1. CDR1 and CDR2 (germline): SQVTM, ANQGSEA. After removal of 3 bases from V and 6 bases from J, the junction contained 5 bases not matched to a gene. CDR3 size: 14 residues. Here the CDR3 reads CSVEEGQGDEKLFF. As DNA, the CDR3 is TGCAGCGTTGAGGAGGGACAGGGAGATGAAAAACTGTTTTTT.

This clonotype has at least ten counts. This chain joins TRBV11-2 and TRBJ2-3; D gene ambiguous. This CDR3 contains 14 residues. Trimming shortened V by 1 base and J by 1 base, and 6 bases separated the two germline ends. CDR1 is SGHAT and CDR2 is FQNNGV in the germline V gene. DNA for the CDR3: TGTGCCAGCAGCTTAGTTATAGGCACAGATACGCAGTATTTT. It specifies CASSLVIGTDTQYF. Based on the CDR3 plus reference TRBV11-2 and TRBJ2-3, the full variable domain is EAGVAQSPRYKIIEKRQSVAFWCNPISGHATLYWYQQILGQGPKLLIQFQNNGVVDDSQLPKDRFSAERLKGVDSTLKIQPAKLEDSAVYLCASSLVIGTDTQYFGPGTRLTVL.

This clonotype was recorded at least ten times. The chain joins TRBV7-2 to TRBJ2-1; possible D gene TRBD1, 6 bases. Germline lookup yields CDR1 SGHTA and CDR2 FQGNSA. There are 14 residues in the CDR3. The ends were cut back, 9 bases at V and 6 bases at J, with 18 bases in the middle. The CDR3 DNA reads as TGTGCCAGTACCAACAGCTTGGGGGCCAATGAGCAGTTCTTC. It yields the protein CASTNSLGANEQFF.

Remarks on this clonotype: This may be a read error: a much more frequent sequence differs by one nucleotide. CDR3 residues: CAGSLTGLVNTEAFF. The CDR3, as DNA: TGTGCCGGCAGCCTAACAGGGTTGGTGAACACTGAAGCTTTCTTT. This rearrangement joins TRBV14 to TRBJ1-1; a weak D match, TRBD1 (6 bases). The CDR3 consists of 15 residues. Germline CDR1 and CDR2: SGHDN and FVKESK.